This T cell receptor beta chain was captured by sequencing in a study of monozygotic twins with inflammatory bowel disease. From the 5' RACE reads, TCRdb lists one entry per CDR3 protein and no DNA. The sample has about 450,000 distinct CDR3 sequences. The sample taken for sequencing was blood. This receptor was taken from a human donor with ulcerative colitis or Crohn's disease, or a healthy co-twin of an affected twin (not recorded which).

The CDR3 protein is CASSPGGTLNYGYTF. V usage is TRBV10-2 and J usage is TRBJ1-2; the D gene TCRdb calls, TRBD1, cannot be checked with no DNA. Germline V gene lookup returns CDR1 WSHSY and CDR2 SAAADI. The CDR3 spans 15 residues.